Listed below are T cell receptor beta chains from one sample, sequenced in a study of cytomegalovirus exposure and HLA in healthy donors. Sequencing used immunoSEQ multiplex PCR; TCRdb keeps in-frame clones, though not all of them. The profile shows around 190,000 clones, around 84% of them singletons. Sequencing was done on a sample of PBMCs. Receptors originate from a young woman in good health and CMV-seronegative. CDR3s include the opening cysteine and the closing phenylalanine or tryptophan. A D gene is named only where the DNA matches it firmly. A row's size may be missing; if present it is once, few, many or a size class.

v_gene	j_gene	abundance	d_gene	CDR3aa	CDR3nt
TRBV6-6	TRBJ1-1	few	-	CASSQTGFTPEAFF	TGTGCCAGCAGCCAGACAGGTTTTACCCCCGAAGCTTTCTTT
TRBV7-6	TRBJ2-1	-	-	CASSLSPSGSYNEQFF	TGTGCCAGCAGCCTATCCCCCTCCGGGTCCTACAATGAGCAGTTCTTC
TRBV18	TRBJ2-7	-	TRBD2	CASSPRREQDEQYF	TGTGCCAGCTCACCACGGCGGGAGCAGGACGAGCAGTACTTC
TRBV7-9	TRBJ1-3	-	-	CASLGGSRNTIYF	TGTGCCAGCCTTGGCGGTAGCCGAAACACCATATATTTT
TRBV5-1	TRBJ2-3	-	TRBD2	CASSGLAAGGIDTQYF	TGCGCCAGCAGCGGCTTGGCAGCGGGGGGAATTGATACGCAGTATTTT
TRBV7-9	TRBJ2-7	-	-	CASSPGISYEQYF	TGTGCCAGCAGCCCCGGTATCTCCTACGAGCAGTACTTC
TRBV25-1	TRBJ2-5	-	-	CASSSIEESIQETQYF	TGTGCCAGCAGTAGTATTGAGGAGTCTATTCAAGAGACCCAGTACTTC
TRBV30	TRBJ1-1	-	TRBD1	CAWSVGTVNTEAFF	TGTGCCTGGAGTGTCGGGACAGTGAACACTGAAGCTTTCTTT
TRBV12-5	TRBJ2-5	once	-	CASGFGGRETQYF	TGTGCTAGTGGTTTCGGGGGTAGGGAGACCCAGTACTTC
TRBV30	TRBJ1-2	-	TRBD1	CAWSVQGPGGYGYTF	TGTGCCTGGAGTGTACAAGGTCCAGGGGGCTATGGCTACACCTTC
TRBV28	TRBJ1-2	-	-	CASSFWAGYTF	TGTGCCAGCAGTTTCTGGGCTGGCTACACCTTC
TRBV29-1	TRBJ2-2	few	-	CSASTATNTGELFF	TGCAGCGCCTCGACAGCCACGAACACCGGGGAGCTGTTTTTT
TRBV5-4	TRBJ2-7	-	-	CASSLDRLGEQYF	TGTGCCAGCAGCTTAGACAGGCTAGGGGAGCAGTACTTC
TRBV30	TRBJ1-1	-	-	CAWIGTTYTEAFF	TGTGCCTGGATAGGGACAACTTACACTGAAGCTTTCTTT
TRBV5-1	TRBJ1-2	-	TRBD1	CASSLDISGTGRTF	TGCGCCAGCAGCCTCGATATTTCCGGGACAGGGAGGACCTTC
TRBV6-4	TRBJ2-3	-	-	CASSESETDTQYF	TGTGCCAGCAGTGAATCGGAGACAGATACGCAGTATTTT
TRBV9	TRBJ2-5	-	TRBD2	CASSKPGLAGGETQYF	TGTGCCAGCAGCAAACCGGGACTAGCGGGGGGAGAGACCCAGTACTTC